This entry describes one T cell receptor (beta chain). These data are taken from a study of T cell changes during pregnancy in multiple sclerosis. V was clipped by 3 bases and J by 2 bases, with 14 bases between them. CDR3 length: 16 amino acids. Germline V gives CDR1 WSHSY, CDR2 SAAADI. Data came from immunoSEQ multiplex PCR; TCRdb stores just in-frame clones and leaves some out. The repertoire holds approximately 79,000 clones, more than 90% seen once, with around 0.22% in the top ten. The TCR comes from a female donor with multiple sclerosis, enrolled in a pregnancy study. The chain recombines TRBV10-2 with TRBJ1-5; a weak D match, TRBD1 (5 bases). The specimen was CD4+ T cells from peripheral blood mononuclear cells, collected before pregnancy. The CDR3 nucleotides are TGCGCCAGCAGTGAACAGGCACCGAATGGCAATCAGCCCCAGCATTTT. It codes for CASSEQAPNGNQPQHF.